Listed here are 26 T cell receptor beta chains from one sample, sequenced in a study of response to subunit inactivated influenza vaccine. TCRdb reprocessed the RT-PCR reads via MiXCR and lists one record per CDR3 protein. The repertoire holds hundreds of thousands of distinct CDR3 sequences, with roughly 20% as singletons. This specimen consisted of PBMCs from blood, obtained more than 4 days after vaccination. These receptors were taken from a man in his fifties or sixties who received an inactivated influenza vaccine.

Written as DNA, the CDR3 is TGTGCCAGCAGCTTGGGGCTGGGACAGGGTATCTACGAGCAGTACTTC. It yields the protein CASSLGLGQGIYEQYF. This chain links TRBV7-3 with TRBJ2-7; 9 positions match TRBD1. V lost 3 bases, J lost 3 bases, and 9 bases stayed unmatched. This CDR3 comprises 16 residues. Germline V gene lookup returns CDR1 SGHTA and CDR2 FQGTGA.

The chain has TRBV28 and TRBJ1-3; D uncertain. Germline V lookup: CDR1 MDHEN, CDR2 SYDVKM. Trimming stripped 7 bases from V and 4 bases from J, with 14 bases between. The CDR3 is made up of 14 amino acids. In DNA form, the CDR3 reads TGTGCCAGCACCGACACGCACTCGGGAAACACCATATATTTT. This sequence encodes CASTDTHSGNTIYF.

This clonotype was detected ten times or more. The chain is built from TRBV30 and TRBJ1-1; D unclear. V was pared by 2 bases and J by 2 bases, with 6 bases between. This CDR3 region has 12 residues. The germline V gene encodes CDR1 GTSNPN and CDR2 SVGIG (reference sequence). In DNA form, the CDR3 reads TGTGCCTGGAGTTATAGTAACACTGAAGCTTTCTTT. Protein: CAWSYSNTEAFF.

This chain uses TRBV7-9 with TRBJ2-7, with a weak D call TRBD1 (5 bases). V shed 3 bases and J shed 2 bases, with 14 bases lying between them. Per the germline V gene, CDR1 is SEHNR and CDR2 is FQNEAQ (reference sequence). The length of the CDR3 is 15 residues. For the CDR3, the DNA is TGTGCCAGCAGCTTCCTGGGCAGGGCGGCCTACGAGCAGTACTTC. This sequence encodes CASSFLGRAAYEQYF.

This clonotype was seen only a few times. The chain uses TRBV5-6 and TRBJ2-3, with D perhaps TRBD2 (5 bases). The length of the CDR3 is 14 residues. Per the germline V gene, CDR1 is SGHDT and CDR2 is YYEEEE. Between the trimmed V and J ends, which lost 8 bases and 2 bases, there was a span of 15 bases. The CDR3 is CASGPSGYTDTQYF. CDR3 in DNA: TGTGCCAGTGGTCCAAGCGGTTACACAGATACGCAGTATTTT.

This clonotype came up a few times. This chain uses TRBV7-9 with TRBJ1-2; D not resolved. The ends were cut back, 0 bases at V and 3 bases at J, with 14 bases in the middle. Germline assignment: CDR1 SEHNR and CDR2 FQNEAQ (reference sequence). CDR3 length equals 16 residues. CDR3 sequence reads: CASSLATAASHYGYTF. CDR3 in DNA: TGTGCCAGCAGCTTAGCGACCGCGGCTTCGCACTATGGCTACACCTTC.

Only a few counts were recorded for this clonotype. The V call is TRBV9, the J call TRBJ2-7, with TRBD2 identical over 8 bases. The germline V gene encodes CDR1 SGDLS and CDR2 YYNGEE. CDR3 size: 14 residues. V lost 1 base, J lost 6 bases, and 6 bases stayed unmatched. For the CDR3, the DNA is TGTGCCAGCAGCGTAAGCGGGAGTGATGCCGAGCAGTACTTC. This gives the protein CASSVSGSDAEQYF.

This clonotype was seen more than once but under ten times. V usage is TRBV7-9 and J usage is TRBJ2-7; D tentatively reads TRBD1 or TRBD2 (5 bases each). Germline V gives CDR1 SEHNR, CDR2 FQNEAQ (reference sequence). The CDR3 is 15 amino acids. Deletions cut 0 bases from V and 6 bases from J, with 15 bases between. The CDR3 region is CASSLASGLGSEQYF. CDR3 nucleotides: TGTGCCAGCAGCTTAGCGTCGGGGCTAGGGAGCGAGCAGTACTTC.

About this clonotype: This could be a read error, since a much larger clone is one nucleotide away. The chain employs TRBV15 and TRBJ2-3; tentatively, D is TRBD1 (6 bases). CDR1 and CDR2 from the germline V gene are LNHNV and YYDKDF (reference sequence). The CDR3 runs 19 residues. V was pared by 0 bases and J by 2 bases, with 21 bases between. Written as DNA, the CDR3 is TGTGCCACCAGCAGAGATATGGGGACCGTGACAGGAGACACAGATACGCAGTATTTT. As protein: CATSRDMGTVTGDTDTQYF.

V is TRBV15 and J is TRBJ2-7; D not certain. From germline, CDR1 is LNHNV and CDR2 YYDKDF (reference sequence). The germline V and J ends were trimmed by 3 bases and 3 bases, with 9 bases remaining between them. The CDR3 is 13 amino acids. The CDR3 protein is CATSRDDGYEQYF. CDR3 sequence (DNA): TGTGCCACCAGCAGGGACGACGGCTACGAGCAGTACTTC. The full variable domain, completed using reference TRBV15 and TRBJ2-7, is DAMVIQNPRYQVTQFGKPVTLSCSQTLNHNVMYWYQQKSSQAPKLLFHYYDKDFNNEADTPDNFQSRRPNTSFCFLDIRSPGLGDTAMYLCATSRDDGYEQYFGPGTRLTVT.

The CDR3 loop is CSARDPRRDEQFF. The CDR3 DNA is TGCAGTGCTAGAGATCCACGAAGGGATGAGCAGTTCTTC. V is TRBV20-1 and J is TRBJ2-1; D is uncertain. Germline CDR1 reads DFQATT; CDR2 reads SNEGSKA (reference sequence). Trimming shortened V by 0 bases and J by 8 bases, and 11 bases separated the two germline ends. The CDR3 has 13 residues.

This clonotype was seen at least ten times. CDR3 sequence: CASSLDGLKQYF. The CDR3 DNA sequence: TGTGCCAGCAGCTTAGACGGGCTGAAGCAGTACTTC. The chain links TRBV7-2 to TRBJ2-7; D is uncertain. The CDR3 runs to 12 residues. Trimming left V 1 base short and J 8 bases short, with 9 bases between. Germline V gene sequence: CDR1 SGHTA, CDR2 FQGNSA.

V and J are TRBV4-1 and TRBJ1-5, with TRBD1 matching over 9 bases. The CDR3 contains 18 residues. Trimming cost V 3 bases and J 5 bases; bases outside gene matches: 14. Germline CDR1 and CDR2: MGHRA and YSYEKL. The CDR3 loop is CASSHNLWDRDGDQPQHF. The CDR3 bases are TGCGCCAGCAGCCACAATTTGTGGGACAGGGACGGCGATCAGCCCCAGCATTTT.

The table lists this clonotype with a count of one. The V call is TRBV7-9, the J call TRBJ2-1; the D gene is possibly TRBD1 (5 bases). This CDR3 comprises 15 residues. Per germline, CDR1 SEHNR and CDR2 FQNEAQ (reference sequence). V lost 6 bases, J lost 3 bases, and 15 bases lay in between. In DNA form, the CDR3 reads TGTGCCAGCAGACCGTGGGGCCACCTCTACAATGAGCAGTTCTTC. Its translation is CASRPWGHLYNEQFF.

The V and J genes are TRBV7-8 and TRBJ2-7, with D possibly matching TRBD1 (6 bases). Trimming removed 8 bases at V and 1 base at J, with 12 bases between. The CDR3 runs 13 residues. Germline loops: CDR1 SGHVS, CDR2 FQNEAQ. CDR3 in amino acids: CASLSDRSYEQYF. For the CDR3, the DNA is TGTGCCAGCTTGAGCGACAGGTCCTACGAGCAGTACTTC.

The sample holds a few counts of this clonotype. The rearrangement uses TRBV6-5 and TRBJ2-7; the D gene could be TRBD1 or TRBD2 (6 bases each). Germline CDR1 and CDR2: MNHEY and SVGAGI. Trimming pared 3 bases from V and 6 bases from J, leaving 12 bases between. The CDR3 extends over 13 amino acids. CDR3 in amino acids: CASSYGGRSEQYF. The CDR3 bases are TGTGCCAGCAGTTATGGGGGGCGAAGCGAGCAGTACTTC.

This clonotype was seen many times. The rearrangement links TRBV10-3 to TRBJ1-2, with D hard to call. Trimming shortened V by 3 bases and J by 5 bases, and 10 bases separated the two germline ends. The length of the CDR3 is 13 residues. The V gene's germline CDR1 is ENHRY and CDR2 SYGVKD. The CDR3 DNA is TGTGCCATCAGTGAACTCCCGGCGTATGGCTACACCTTC. Amino acids: CAISELPAYGYTF.

This clonotype was detected only a few times. This chain uses TRBV5-6 with TRBJ2-7, with 7 bases identical to TRBD1. Losses at the gene ends were 2 bases for V and 2 bases for J; bases not matched to a gene: 7. The CDR3 is 15 residues long. The germline gives CDR1 SGHDT, CDR2 YYEEEE. The DNA of the CDR3 is TGTGCCAGCAGCTTCATCACAGGGGTAACCTACGAGCAGTACTTC. Protein product: CASSFITGVTYEQYF.

This clonotype has only a few counts. This chain joins TRBV7-2 and TRBJ2-7, with TRBD1 matching over 7 bases. V lost 1 base, J lost 2 bases, and 11 bases stayed unmatched. The CDR3 is 17 residues long. Germline V CDR1 and CDR2: SGHTA, FQGNSA. The CDR3 coding sequence is TGTGCCAGCAGCTTAGTAATTTCCGGGACAGCCCCCTACGAGCAGTACTTC. Translated, it gives CASSLVISGTAPYEQYF.

The CDR3 sequence: CASTIRDTGELFF. CDR3 in DNA: TGTGCCAGCACTATAAGAGACACCGGGGAGCTGTTTTTT. The J gene is TRBJ2-2, the V gene TRBV12-3 or TRBV12-4; D call uncertain. V dropped 7 bases and J dropped 3 bases, with 9 bases sitting between them. The CDR3 runs 13 residues.

There are a few counts of this clonotype. The chain combines TRBV20-1 with TRBJ1-1; no clear D. V was pared by 5 bases and J by 5 bases, with 9 bases between. CDR3 length: 11 residues. Germline-derived CDR1 and CDR2 are DFQATT and SNEGSKA (reference sequence). The CDR3 sequence is CSAERRTEAFF. CDR3 in DNA: TGCAGTGCTGAGAGGCGAACTGAAGCTTTCTTT.

This clonotype was seen a few times. The chain employs TRBV20-1 and TRBJ1-5; D remains unclear. Germline CDR1 is DFQATT and CDR2 is SNEGSKA (reference sequence). The CDR3 is 15 residues long. V was trimmed by 3 bases and J by 0 bases, leaving 12 bases between them. The CDR3 reads CSASTTDYSNQPQHF. CDR3 DNA sequence: TGCAGTGCTAGTACAACGGACTATAGCAATCAGCCCCAGCATTTT.

A few counts support this clonotype. The rearrangement uses TRBV6-1 and TRBJ2-5; no firm D call. Germline V gives CDR1 MNHNS, CDR2 SASEGT. V dropped 5 bases and J dropped 0 bases, with 13 bases sitting between them. The CDR3 sequence is 15 residues long. CDR3 in amino acids: CASSLDLGYQETQYF. In nucleotides, the CDR3 is TGTGCCAGCAGTCTTGATCTGGGGTACCAAGAGACCCAGTACTTC.

The gene calls are TRBV20-1 and TRBJ2-5, with 11 bases fitting TRBD2. Losses at the gene ends were 1 base for V and 2 bases for J; bases not matched to a gene: 6. This CDR3 spans 16 amino acids. The germline CDR1 and CDR2 sequences are DFQATT and SNEGSKA (reference sequence). The CDR3 protein is CSARAGLAGYQETQYF. CDR3 DNA sequence: TGCAGTGCTAGAGCTGGACTAGCGGGCTATCAAGAGACCCAGTACTTC.

This clonotype was seen more than once but under ten times. The rearrangement joins TRBV25-1 to TRBJ2-6; D is uncertain. V shed 5 bases and J shed 2 bases, with 1 base lying between them. The CDR3 has 12 residues. Germline V gene data show CDR1 as MGHDK and CDR2 as SYGVNS. This CDR3 is CASSTGANVLTF. The DNA of the CDR3 is TGTGCCAGCAGTACTGGGGCCAACGTCCTGACTTTC.

V is TRBV13 and J is TRBJ2-5, with a possible D match to TRBD2 (6 bases). Per germline, CDR1 PRHDT and CDR2 FYEKMQ (reference sequence). Deletions cut 0 bases from V and 6 bases from J, with 11 bases between. The CDR3 spans 14 residues. The CDR3 coding sequence is TGTGCCAGCAGCTTAGGGGGCGGGAAGCAGACCCAGTACTTC. It is translated as CASSLGGGKQTQYF. Based on the CDR3 plus reference TRBV13 and TRBJ2-5, the full variable domain is AAGVIQSPRHLIKEKRETATLKCYPIPRHDTVYWYQQGPGQDPQFLISFYEKMQSDKGSIPDRFSAQQFSDYHSELNMSSLELGDSALYFCASSLGGGKQTQYFGPGTRLLVL.